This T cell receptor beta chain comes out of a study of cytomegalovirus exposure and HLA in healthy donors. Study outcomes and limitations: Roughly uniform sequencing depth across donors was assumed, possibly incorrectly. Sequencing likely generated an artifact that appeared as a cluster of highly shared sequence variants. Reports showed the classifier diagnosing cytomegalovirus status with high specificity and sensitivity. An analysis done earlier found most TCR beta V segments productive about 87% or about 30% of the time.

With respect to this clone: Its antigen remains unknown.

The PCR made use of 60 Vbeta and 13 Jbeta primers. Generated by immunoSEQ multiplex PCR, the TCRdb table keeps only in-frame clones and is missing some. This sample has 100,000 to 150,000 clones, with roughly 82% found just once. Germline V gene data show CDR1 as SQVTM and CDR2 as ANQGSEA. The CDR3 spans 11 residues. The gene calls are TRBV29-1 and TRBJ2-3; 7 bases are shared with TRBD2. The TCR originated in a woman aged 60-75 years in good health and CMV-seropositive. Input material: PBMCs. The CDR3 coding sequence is TGCTCCGGGACCACGGGAGGTACGCAGTATTTT. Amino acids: CSGTTGGTQYF.